This T cell receptor (beta chain) is from a study of technical replicates of blood from several donors. This clone was counted once. The CDR3 is 15 residues long. Trimming shortened V by 5 bases and J by 1 base, and 11 bases separated the two germline ends. Germline-derived CDR1 and CDR2 are SGHVS and FNYEAQ. Data came from immunoSEQ multiplex PCR; TCRdb stores just in-frame clones and leaves some out. Counted here are some 81,000 clones, 90% to 95% occurring once; the ten biggest clones make up approximately 0.25%. The rearrangement joins TRBV7-6 to TRBJ1-4; D gene unclear. The receptor's source is a human donor in good health. What was sequenced was T cells isolated from PBMCs. The CDR3 is CASSPLYGTNEKLFF. CDR3 nucleotide sequence: TGTGCCAGCAGCCCCTTGTACGGAACTAATGAAAAACTGTTTTTT.